This T cell receptor (beta chain) was recorded in a study of cytomegalovirus exposure and HLA in healthy donors. PCR involved 60 Vbeta and 13 Jbeta primers. The data were produced by immunoSEQ multiplex PCR, yet TCRdb's version contains in-frame clones alone and is incomplete. The table has 160,000 or so clones, 78% seen once. A word on this clone: Its antigen is not known.

The V and J ends lost 4 bases and 1 base respectively, with 11 bases between them. The CDR3 sequence is 14 residues long. Germline V gives CDR1 SGHRS, CDR2 YFSETQ. Overall study results and limits: Later work showed greater clonal expansion in HLA-associated TCR beta chains than in equally common others. Cytomegalovirus-associated TCR beta chains were listed, numbering more than 150. In a later analysis, V- and J-gene trimming of beta chains associated with a DCLRE1C missense variant, replicated independently.

The TCR was taken from a woman aged 40 to 50 in good health and CMV-seronegative. Input material: PBMCs. The chain is built from TRBV5-1 and TRBJ2-5; D is perhaps TRBD1 (6 bases). The CDR3 DNA follows: TGCGCCAGCAGCGTGGGGGACACCCAAGAGACCCAGTACTTC. Amino acids: CASSVGDTQETQYF.